A selection of T cell receptor beta chains follows, all from one sample in a study of cytomegalovirus exposure and HLA in healthy donors. The protocol was immunoSEQ multiplex PCR, while the TCRdb copy is restricted to in-frame clones and leaves out a portion. Counted here are more than 90,000 clones, about four fifths occurring once; the ten biggest clones make up roughly 4%. The sample was PBMCs. The receptors here all came from a woman aged 70-85 years in good health and CMV-seropositive. The CDR3 runs from the conserved cysteine through the conserved F or W.

j_call | v_call | cdr3_aa
TRBJ2-3 | TRBV4-3 | CASSRQREGVDTQYF
TRBJ2-7 | TRBV7-9 | CASSLGTASYEQYF
TRBJ1-5 | TRBV7-2 | CASSLTGQPQHF
TRBJ1-5 | TRBV27 | CASSMSGTVSNQPQHF
TRBJ2-3 | TRBV19 | CASSLRDSGDTQYF
TRBJ2-2 | TRBV7-9 | CASSRTSPRGNTGELFF
TRBJ2-7 | TRBV6-5 | CASTGGSNYEQYF
TRBJ2-1 | TRBV7-6 | CASSLETAGGPGGQFF
TRBJ1-1 | TRBV27 | CASRRGTGGPGSMNTEAFF
TRBJ2-7 | TRBV10-2 | CASSESRSSYEQYF
TRBJ1-4 | TRBV7-2 | CASSLGAATNEKLFF
TRBJ2-7 | TRBV7-2 | CASSLIGGADEQYF
TRBJ2-1 | TRBV10-2 | CASSEGGTRSYNEQFF
TRBJ1-1 | TRBV5-4 | CASSQGRNTEAFF
TRBJ2-3 | TRBV20-1 | CSANSIDTQYF
TRBJ1-1 | TRBV7-3 | CASSLILGTEAFF
TRBJ2-1 | TRBV13 | CASSRRLAGGPEYNEQFF
TRBJ2-7 | TRBV27 | CASSYAGQGKGYEQYF
TRBJ2-7 | TRBV11-3 | CASSSSSYEQYF
TRBJ1-1 | TRBV18 | CASSSDRVGTFF
TRBJ1-3 | TRBV7-9 | CASSPTGAYGNTIYF
TRBJ2-5 | TRBV7-8 | CASSPGTGASKYF
TRBJ1-1 | TRBV6-5 | CASSYPRGGITEAFF
TRBJ1-4 | TRBV13 | CASSLSRLGELFF
NA | TRBV15 | CATSRNPPPTVSEQYF
TRBJ1-2 | TRBV18 | CASSPDNFLNYGYTF
TRBJ2-6 | TRBV7-2 | CASSPRIGGANVLTF
TRBJ1-4 | TRBV19 | CASSTTRQGANEKLFF
TRBJ2-3 | TRBV10-3 | CAISELRGGTDTQYF